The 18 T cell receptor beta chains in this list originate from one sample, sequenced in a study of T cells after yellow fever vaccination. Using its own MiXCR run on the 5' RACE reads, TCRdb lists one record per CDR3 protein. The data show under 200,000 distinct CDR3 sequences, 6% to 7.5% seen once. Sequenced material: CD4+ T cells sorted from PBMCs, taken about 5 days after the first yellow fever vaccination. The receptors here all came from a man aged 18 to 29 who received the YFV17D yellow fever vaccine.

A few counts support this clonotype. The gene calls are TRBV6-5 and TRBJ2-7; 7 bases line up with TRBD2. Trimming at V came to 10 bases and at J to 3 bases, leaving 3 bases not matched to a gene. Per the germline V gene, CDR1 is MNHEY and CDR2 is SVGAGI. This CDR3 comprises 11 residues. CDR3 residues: CATGRSYEQYF. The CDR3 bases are TGTGCCACCGGGAGGAGCTACGAGCAGTACTTC.

CDR3: CASSPPRQGSTNEKLFF. The CDR3 DNA reads TGTGCCAGCAGTCCACCCCGACAGGGATCAACTAATGAAAAACTGTTTTTT. The chain carries TRBV28 and TRBJ1-4; 7 bases match TRBD1. The germline V gene encodes CDR1 MDHEN and CDR2 SYDVKM. This CDR3 is built from 17 residues. With V trimmed by 5 bases and J by 0 bases, 9 bases remained unmatched.

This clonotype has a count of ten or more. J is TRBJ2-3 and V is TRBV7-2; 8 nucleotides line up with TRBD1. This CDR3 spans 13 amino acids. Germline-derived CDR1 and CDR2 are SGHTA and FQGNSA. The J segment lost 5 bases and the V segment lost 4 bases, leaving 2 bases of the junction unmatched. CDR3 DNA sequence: TGTGCCAGCAGCTCGGGACAGGAAGATACGCAGTATTTT. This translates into CASSSGQEDTQYF.

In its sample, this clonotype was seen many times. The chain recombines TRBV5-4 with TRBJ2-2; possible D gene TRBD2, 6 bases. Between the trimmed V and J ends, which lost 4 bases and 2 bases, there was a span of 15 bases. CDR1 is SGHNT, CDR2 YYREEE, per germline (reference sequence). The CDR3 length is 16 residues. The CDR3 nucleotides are TGTGCCAGCAGCCGAGGACTATCCTTAAACACCGGGGAGCTGTTTTTT. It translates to CASSRGLSLNTGELFF.

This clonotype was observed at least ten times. The CDR3 region is CASSFGQLQTQYF. CDR3 bases: TGCGCCAGCAGCTTCGGACAGTTGCAGACCCAGTACTTC. The chain combines TRBV5-1 with TRBJ2-5; D is possibly TRBD1 (6 bases). Per the germline V gene, CDR1 is SGHRS and CDR2 is YFSETQ. The CDR3 is 13 residues long. Trimming shortened V by 2 bases and J by 6 bases, and 11 bases separated the two germline ends.

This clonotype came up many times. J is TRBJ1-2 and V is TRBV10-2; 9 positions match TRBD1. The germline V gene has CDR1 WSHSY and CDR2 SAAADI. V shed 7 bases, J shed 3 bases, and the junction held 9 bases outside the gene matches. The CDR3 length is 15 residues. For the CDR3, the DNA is TGCGCCAGCAAAGATACAGGGGGCTTTGACTATGGCTACACCTTC. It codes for CASKDTGGFDYGYTF.

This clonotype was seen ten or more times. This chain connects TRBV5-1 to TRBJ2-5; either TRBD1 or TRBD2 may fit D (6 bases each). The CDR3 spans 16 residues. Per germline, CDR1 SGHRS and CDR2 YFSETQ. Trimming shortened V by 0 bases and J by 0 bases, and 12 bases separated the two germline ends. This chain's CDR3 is CASSLAQGRYQETQYF. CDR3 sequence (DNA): TGCGCCAGCAGCTTGGCCCAGGGGAGGTACCAAGAGACCCAGTACTTC.

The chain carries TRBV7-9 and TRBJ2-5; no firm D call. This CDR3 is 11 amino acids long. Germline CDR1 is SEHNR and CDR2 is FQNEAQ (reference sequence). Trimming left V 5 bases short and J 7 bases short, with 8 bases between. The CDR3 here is CASSTSRTQYF. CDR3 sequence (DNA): TGTGCCAGCAGCACATCAAGGACCCAGTACTTC.

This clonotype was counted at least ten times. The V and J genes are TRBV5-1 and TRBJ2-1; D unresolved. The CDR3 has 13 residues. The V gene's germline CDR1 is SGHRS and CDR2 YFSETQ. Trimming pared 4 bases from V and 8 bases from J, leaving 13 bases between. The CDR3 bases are TGCGCCAGCAGCGCCCGCTTGGGCGATGAGCAGTTCTTC. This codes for CASSARLGDEQFF.

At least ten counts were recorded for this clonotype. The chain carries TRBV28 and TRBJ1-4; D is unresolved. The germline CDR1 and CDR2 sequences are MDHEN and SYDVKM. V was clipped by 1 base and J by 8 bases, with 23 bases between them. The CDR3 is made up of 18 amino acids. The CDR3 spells CASSLFRVSYLVPEKLFF. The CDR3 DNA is TGTGCCAGCAGTTTATTCCGAGTGTCGTACTTGGTACCCGAAAAACTGTTTTTT.

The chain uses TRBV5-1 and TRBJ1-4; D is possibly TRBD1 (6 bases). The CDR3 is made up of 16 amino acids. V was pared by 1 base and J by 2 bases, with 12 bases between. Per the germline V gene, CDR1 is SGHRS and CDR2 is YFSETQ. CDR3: CASSLPAGGTNEKLFF. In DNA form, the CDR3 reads TGCGCCAGCAGCTTGCCGGCCGGGGGCACTAATGAAAAACTGTTTTTT.

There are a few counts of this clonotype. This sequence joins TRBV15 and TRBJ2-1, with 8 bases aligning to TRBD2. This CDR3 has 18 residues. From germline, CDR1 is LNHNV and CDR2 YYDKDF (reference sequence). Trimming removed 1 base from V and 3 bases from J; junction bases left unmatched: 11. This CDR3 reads CATSRGGRAGAHYNEQFF. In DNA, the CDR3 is TGTGCCACCAGCAGAGGGGGGCGAGCGGGGGCCCACTACAATGAGCAGTTCTTC.

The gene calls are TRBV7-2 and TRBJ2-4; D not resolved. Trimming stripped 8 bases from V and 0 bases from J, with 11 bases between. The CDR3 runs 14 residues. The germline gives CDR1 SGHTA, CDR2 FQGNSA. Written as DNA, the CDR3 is TGTGCCAGCCAGATCGCTCTAGCCAAAAACATTCAGTACTTC. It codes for CASQIALAKNIQYF.

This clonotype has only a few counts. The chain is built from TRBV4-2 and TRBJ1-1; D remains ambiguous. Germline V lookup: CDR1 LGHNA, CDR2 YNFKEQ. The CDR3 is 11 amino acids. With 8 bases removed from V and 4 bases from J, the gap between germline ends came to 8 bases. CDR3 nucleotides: TGTGCCAGCGGTCTGGGCACTGAAGCTTTCTTT. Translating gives CASGLGTEAFF.

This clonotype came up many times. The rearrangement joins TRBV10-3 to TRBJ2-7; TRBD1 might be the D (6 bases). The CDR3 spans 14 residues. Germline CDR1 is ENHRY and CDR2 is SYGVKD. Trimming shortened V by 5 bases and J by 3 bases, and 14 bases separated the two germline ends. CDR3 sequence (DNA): TGTGCCATCAGTAAGACAGGAACCTTCTACGAGCAGTACTTC. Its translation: CAISKTGTFYEQYF.

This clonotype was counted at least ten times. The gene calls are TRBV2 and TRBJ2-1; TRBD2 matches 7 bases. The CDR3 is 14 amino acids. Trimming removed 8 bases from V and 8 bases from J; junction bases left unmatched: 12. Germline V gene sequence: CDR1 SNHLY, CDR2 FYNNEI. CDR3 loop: CASPRGTTGYEQFF. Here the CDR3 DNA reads TGTGCCAGCCCGCGGGGGACTACCGGGTATGAGCAGTTCTTC.

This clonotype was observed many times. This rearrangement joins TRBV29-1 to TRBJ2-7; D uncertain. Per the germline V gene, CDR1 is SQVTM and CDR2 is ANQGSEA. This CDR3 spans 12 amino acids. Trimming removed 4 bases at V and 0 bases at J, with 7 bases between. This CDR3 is CSVGMSSYEQYF. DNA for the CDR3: TGCAGCGTTGGGATGAGCTCCTACGAGCAGTACTTC.

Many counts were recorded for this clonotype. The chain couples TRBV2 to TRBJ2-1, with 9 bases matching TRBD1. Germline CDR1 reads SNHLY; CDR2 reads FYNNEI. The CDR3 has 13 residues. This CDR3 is CANDRGAYNEQFF. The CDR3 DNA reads TGTGCGAACGACAGGGGGGCCTACAATGAGCAGTTCTTC. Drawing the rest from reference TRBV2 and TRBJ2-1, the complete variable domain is EPEVTQTPSHQVTQMGQEVILRCVPISNHLYFYWYRQILGQKVEFLVSFYNNEISEKSEIFDDQFSVERPDGSNFTLKIRSTKLEDSAMYFCANDRGAYNEQFFGPGTRLTVL.